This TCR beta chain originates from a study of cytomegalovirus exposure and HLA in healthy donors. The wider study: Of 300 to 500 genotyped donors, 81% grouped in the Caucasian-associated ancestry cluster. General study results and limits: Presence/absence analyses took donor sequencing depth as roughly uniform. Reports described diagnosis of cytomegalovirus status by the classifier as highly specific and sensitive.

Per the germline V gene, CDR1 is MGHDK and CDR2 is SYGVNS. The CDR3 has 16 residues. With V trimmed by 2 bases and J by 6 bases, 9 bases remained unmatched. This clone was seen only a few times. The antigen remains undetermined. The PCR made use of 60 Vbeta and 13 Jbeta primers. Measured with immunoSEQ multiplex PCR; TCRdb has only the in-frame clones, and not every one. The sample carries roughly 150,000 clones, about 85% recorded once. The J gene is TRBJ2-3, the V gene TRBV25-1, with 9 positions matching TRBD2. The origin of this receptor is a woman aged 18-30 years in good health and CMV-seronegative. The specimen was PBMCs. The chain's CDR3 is CASSEAGAGGRDTQYF. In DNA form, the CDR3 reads TGTGCCAGCAGTGAAGCAGGAGCGGGGGGCCGGGATACGCAGTATTTT.